The 26 T cell receptor beta chains below come from one sample, sequenced in a study of regulatory T cells in long-lasting Graves disease. Relying on iRepertoire HTBI primers and Arm-PCR of CDR3 regions, the team built TCR beta libraries. One entry per CDR3 protein results from TCRdb running MiXCR on the multiplex PCR reads. Counted here are about 620,000 distinct CDR3 sequences, 15% to 20% occurring once; the ten biggest clones make up around a sixth. Described time point: newly diagnosed GD, antithyroid drugs for less than 3 months. From PBMCs, RNA was extracted and then used to make the TCR library. These same records also appear under a second study, on T cells in Graves' hyperthyroidism and ophthalmopathy.

Sequencing was performed on peripheral blood mononuclear cells (PBMCs), taken at new diagnosis, from a patient treated with antithyroid drugs. These receptors all stem from a woman aged 30 to 39 with Graves disease.

The table lists this clonotype with many counts. The CDR3 nucleotides read TGTGCCAGCAGTTTAGAACGAGAGACCCAGTACTTC. Its translation is CASSLERETQYF. The rearrangement uses TRBV12-3 or TRBV12-4 and TRBJ2-5; D gene ambiguous. The V end lost 1 base, the J end lost 4 bases, and 4 bases lay between the germline ends. CDR3 size: 12 residues.

This clonotype was found many times. The chain joins TRBV4-1 to TRBJ2-1; TRBD2 matches 9 bases. V lost 1 base, J lost 4 bases, and 5 bases stayed unmatched. CDR3 length: 16 amino acids. Germline CDR1 MGHRA, CDR2 YSYEKL. CDR3 DNA: TGCGCCAGCAGCCAAGTAGGGACTAGCCGTTACAATGAGCAGTTCTTC. Residues: CASSQVGTSRYNEQFF.

This clonotype occurred many times. CDR3 nucleotide sequence: TGCGCCAGCAGCTCCGGGACAGGGGCTTCACCCCTCCACTTT. Encoded protein: CASSSGTGASPLHF. The V call is TRBV5-1, the J call TRBJ1-6; the match to TRBD1 covers 10 bases. Trimming at V came to 3 bases and at J to 9 bases, leaving 3 bases not matched to a gene. Germline CDR1 is SGHRS and CDR2 is YFSETQ. The CDR3 spans 14 residues.

In its sample, this clonotype was seen a few times. CDR3 sequence: CASTKDRGELFF. CDR3 DNA: TGTGCCAGCACTAAGGACAGGGGGGAGCTGTTTTTT. The chain has TRBV6-1 and TRBJ2-2; 7 nucleotides line up with TRBD1. CDR1 is MNHNS, CDR2 SASEGT, per germline. V trimming: 7 bases; J trimming: 8 bases; junction bases outside the gene matches: 4. This CDR3 has 12 residues.

A few counts support this clonotype. The chain uses TRBV6-1 and TRBJ2-7; 9 bases fit TRBD2. Germline-derived CDR1 and CDR2 are MNHNS and SASEGT. The trim removed 5 bases at V and 5 bases at J, leaving 13 bases unmatched. The CDR3 has 16 residues. In DNA form, the CDR3 reads TGTGCCAGCAGTCTCTCCTCTAGCGGGAAGTGGAACGAGCAGTACTTC. The encoded protein is CASSLSSSGKWNEQYF.

This clonotype came up many times. J is TRBJ2-3 and V is TRBV5-1; TRBD1 might be the D (5 bases). The V gene lost 5 bases and the J gene lost 5 bases, with 21 bases spanning the gap. Germline-derived CDR1 and CDR2 are SGHRS and YFSETQ. The CDR3 is made up of 16 amino acids. The CDR3 protein is CASSPATGIHRDTQYF. CDR3 DNA: TGCGCCAGCAGTCCCGCAACAGGTATTCACCGAGATACGCAGTATTTT.

In its sample, this clonotype was seen many times. The chain employs TRBV7-8 and TRBJ2-3, with 9 nucleotides matching TRBD2. The CDR3 is made up of 17 amino acids. With V trimmed by 5 bases and J by 4 bases, 13 bases remained unmatched. Germline-derived CDR1 and CDR2 are SGHVS and FQNEAQ. The CDR3 region is CASSEPNLAGGPDTQYF. CDR3 bases: TGTGCCAGCAGCGAACCAAACCTGGCGGGAGGGCCAGATACGCAGTATTTT.

The V call is TRBV4-1, the J call TRBJ2-3; the D gene could be TRBD1 or TRBD2 (6 bases each). Germline loops: CDR1 MGHRA, CDR2 YSYEKL. The CDR3 is 15 amino acids. V was trimmed by 4 bases and J by 6 bases, leaving 17 bases between them. The CDR3: CASSPRKGGDDTQYF. Here the CDR3 DNA reads TGCGCCAGCAGCCCGAGGAAGGGGGGTGACGATACGCAGTATTTT.

Many counts were recorded for this clonotype. The chain employs TRBV18 and TRBJ2-5; no clear D gene. The CDR3 runs to 15 residues. The V end lost 5 bases, the J end lost 5 bases, and 18 bases lay between the germline ends. Germline V gene lookup returns CDR1 KGHSH and CDR2 LQKENI. CDR3 coding DNA: TGTGCCAGCTCATCGCCCGTGGGCGCGTGGGAGACCCAGTACTTC. This codes for CASSSPVGAWETQYF.

This clonotype was observed a handful of times. The rearrangement joins TRBV2 to TRBJ2-7; D might be TRBD1 or TRBD2, each matching 5 bases. From germline, CDR1 is SNHLY and CDR2 FYNNEI. V was pared by 6 bases and J by 2 bases, with 17 bases between. The CDR3 consists of 15 residues. CDR3 bases: TGTGCCAGCAGAGGGGAGCGCGTACCCCCCTACGAGCAGTACTTC. Its protein product is CASRGERVPPYEQYF.

The table lists this clonotype with many counts. This chain uses TRBV27 with TRBJ2-7; D is tentatively TRBD1 or TRBD2 (5 bases each). Between the trimmed V and J ends, which lost 7 bases and 0 bases, there was a span of 10 bases. The germline V gene encodes CDR1 MNHEY and CDR2 SMNVEV (reference sequence). The CDR3 runs to 13 residues. CDR3 region: CASKRDGSYEQYF. The CDR3 DNA reads TGTGCCAGCAAACGGGACGGCTCCTACGAGCAGTACTTC.

This clonotype was detected only a few times. The chain has TRBV28 and TRBJ1-5; D gene ambiguous. The V gene lost 3 bases and the J gene lost 7 bases, with 16 bases spanning the gap. Germline CDR1 and CDR2: MDHEN and SYDVKM. This CDR3 is built from 15 residues. Written as DNA, the CDR3 is TGTGCCAGCAGTTTCGTGGGAAGGGTGGACCAGCCCCAGCATTTT. Amino acid sequence: CASSFVGRVDQPQHF.

This clonotype occurred many times. J is TRBJ1-1 and V is TRBV20-1; D might be TRBD1 (6 bases). The CDR3 spans 13 residues. Deletions cut 2 bases from V and 1 base from J, with 8 bases between. Germline V gene sequence: CDR1 DFQATT, CDR2 SNEGSKA (reference sequence). The DNA for the CDR3 is TGCAGTGCTAGAAGGGGGGAGAACACTGAAGCTTTCTTT. Its translation is CSARRGENTEAFF.

This clonotype was detected a few times. J is TRBJ2-7 and V is TRBV10-3, with D perhaps matching TRBD1 (5 bases). Germline lookup yields CDR1 ENHRY and CDR2 SYGVKD. Trimming left V 3 bases short and J 0 bases short, with 12 bases between. The CDR3 consists of 15 residues. In DNA form, the CDR3 reads TGTGCCATCAGTGAAGAGACAGTATACTCCTACGAGCAGTACTTC. Its translation is CAISEETVYSYEQYF.

The genes are TRBV15 and TRBJ2-5; D is perhaps TRBD1 (6 bases). The CDR3 sequence is 14 residues long. The V and J ends lost 5 bases and 1 base respectively, with 11 bases between them. CDR1 is LNHNV and CDR2 is YYDKDF in the germline V gene (reference sequence). For the CDR3, the DNA is TGTGCCACCAGCTTAGACAGGACCCAAGAGACCCAGTACTTC. Translating it yields CATSLDRTQETQYF. The full variable domain, its missing parts supplied by reference TRBV15 and TRBJ2-5, is DAMVIQNPRYQVTQFGKPVTLSCSQTLNHNVMYWYQQKSSQAPKLLFHYYDKDFNNEADTPDNFQSRRPNTSFCFLDIRSPGLGDTAMYLCATSLDRTQETQYFGPGTRLLVL.

The chain carries TRBV5-6 and TRBJ1-2, with D perhaps TRBD1 (6 bases). CDR3 size: 16 residues. Between the trimmed V and J ends, which lost 1 base and 9 bases, there was a span of 22 bases. CDR1 and CDR2 (germline): SGHDT, YYEEEE. The CDR3 DNA follows: TGTGCCAGCAGCTTGCTAGCGGGGGCTCTACTTTATCGCTACACCTTC. The encoded protein is CASSLLAGALLYRYTF. Full variable domain (rest looked up from reference TRBV5-6 and TRBJ1-2): DAGVTQSPTHLIKTRGQQVTLRCSPKSGHDTVSWYQQALGQGPQFIFQYYEEEERQRGNFPDRFSGHQFPNYSSELNVNALLLGDSALYLCASSLLAGALLYRYTFGSGTRLTVV.

Of note for this clonotype: A read error may explain this, as a much larger clone is one base away. This likely comes from a read error, as the CDR3 has no conserved phenylalanine or tryptophan at its end. The genes are TRBV30 and TRBJ1-1; perhaps TRBD1 as D (5 bases). V was shortened by 1 base and J by 1 base, with 7 bases between the two germline ends. The germline V gene has CDR1 GTSNPN and CDR2 SVGIG (reference sequence). This CDR3 is 13 amino acids long. The DNA of the CDR3 is TGTGCCTGGAGTGGACAGCAGAACACTGAAGCTTTCGTT. The encoded protein is CAWSGQQNTEAFV.

This clonotype was found a few times. V and J are TRBV5-1 and TRBJ2-1, with TRBD1 identical over 10 bases. The J segment lost 5 bases and the V segment lost 4 bases, leaving 6 bases of the junction unmatched. This CDR3 is built from 15 residues. CDR1 and CDR2 (germline): SGHRS, YFSETQ. The CDR3 nucleotides read TGCGCCAGCAGCCCGGGACAGGGGAGGAACAATGAGCAGTTCTTC. Translated, it gives CASSPGQGRNNEQFF. The variable domain in full, completed from reference TRBV5-1 and TRBJ2-1, reads KAGVTQTPRYLIKTRGQQVTLSCSPISGHRSVSWYQQTPGQGLQFLFEYFSETQRNKGNFPGRFSGRQFSNSRSEMNVSTLELGDSALYLCASSPGQGRNNEQFFGPGTRLTVL.

This clonotype was recorded at least ten times. V usage is TRBV7-8 and J usage is TRBJ2-7; the match to TRBD2 covers 7 bases. Trimming cost V 5 bases and J 2 bases; bases outside gene matches: 9. This CDR3 region has 15 residues. Germline V lookup: CDR1 SGHVS, CDR2 FQNEAQ. CDR3 sequence reads: CASSLKGGDTYEQYF. The DNA for the CDR3 is TGTGCCAGCAGCCTAAAGGGAGGGGATACCTACGAGCAGTACTTC. Together with reference TRBV7-8 and TRBJ2-7, the CDR3 gives the full variable domain: GAGVSQSPRYKVAKRGQDVALRCDPISGHVSLFWYQQALGQGPEFLTYFQNEAQLDKSGLPSDRFFAERPEGSVSTLKIQRTQQEDSAVYLCASSLKGGDTYEQYFGPGTRLTVT.

The chain links TRBV30 to TRBJ1-4, with TRBD1 as a possible D gene (5 bases). Germline lookup yields CDR1 GTSNPN and CDR2 SVGIG (reference sequence). The CDR3 runs to 13 residues. Trimming removed 7 bases at V and 8 bases at J, with 17 bases between. The CDR3 coding sequence is TGTGCCTTACGACAGAGGGGTGGAGAAAAACTGTTTTTT. It translates to CALRQRGGEKLFF.

The table lists this clonotype with many counts. The CDR3 DNA follows: TGTGCCAGCAGGACCCCCTCCGGGACCTTATATGGCTACACCTTC. It specifies CASRTPSGTLYGYTF. V is TRBV28 and J is TRBJ1-2; TRBD1 might be the D (5 bases). Germline assignment: CDR1 MDHEN and CDR2 SYDVKM. This CDR3 has 15 amino acids. V was trimmed by 6 bases and J by 5 bases, leaving 19 bases between them.

This clonotype was counted ten times or more. The V call is TRBV28, the J call TRBJ2-7, with 10 bases identical to TRBD1. CDR1 is MDHEN and CDR2 is SYDVKM in the germline V gene. Germline trimming cut 4 bases from V and 0 bases from J; bases unmatched to any gene: 3. The CDR3 totals 15 residues. DNA for the CDR3: TGTGCCAGCAGTTCGGGACAGGGGTCCTCCTACGAGCAGTACTTC. Translation: CASSSGQGSSYEQYF. The full variable domain, in which reference TRBV28 and TRBJ2-7 provide the parts outside the CDR3, is DVKVTQSSRYLVKRTGEKVFLECVQDMDHENMFWYRQDPGLGLRLIYFSYDVKMKEKGDIPEGYSVSREKKERFSLILESASTNQTSMYLCASSSGQGSSYEQYFGPGTRLTVT.

This clonotype was seen only a few times. The rearrangement joins TRBV5-5 to TRBJ2-1; D call uncertain. With 4 bases removed from V and 9 bases from J, the gap between germline ends came to 11 bases. The CDR3 covers 12 residues. CDR1 and CDR2 (germline): SGHKS, YYEKEE (reference sequence). The CDR3 DNA reads TGTGCCAGCAGCACATCGACTGGTGAGCAGTTCTTC. Translation: CASSTSTGEQFF.

The chain combines TRBV6-2 or TRBV6-3 with TRBJ2-2; 8 nucleotides agree with TRBD2. The germline gives CDR1 MNHEY, CDR2 SVGEGT. This CDR3 spans 13 amino acids. V trimming: 8 bases; J trimming: 6 bases; junction bases outside the gene matches: 5. CDR3 amino acids: CASRTSNAGELFF. The CDR3 bases are TGTGCCAGCCGGACTAGCAACGCCGGGGAGCTGTTTTTT.

The V gene is TRBV15, the J gene TRBJ2-7; the D call may be TRBD1 or TRBD2 (5 bases each). V lost 5 bases, J lost 6 bases, and 20 bases lay in between. Looked up from germline, CDR1 is LNHNV and CDR2 is YYDKDF (reference sequence). CDR3 length: 15 amino acids. CDR3 region: CATSATRGLLAEQYF. CDR3 nucleotide sequence: TGTGCCACCAGCGCTACTAGGGGCCTGCTTGCCGAGCAGTACTTC.

This clonotype has a count of ten or more. This rearrangement joins TRBV12-3 or TRBV12-4 to TRBJ2-5; no clear D. The CDR3 length is 14 residues. Trimming took off 3 bases at V and 3 bases at J, with 11 bases between the two ends. CDR3 bases: TGTGCCAGCAGTTTTAGACTCAATAAAGAGACCCAGTACTTC. Protein sequence: CASSFRLNKETQYF.